These T cell receptor beta chains were read from a single sample in a study of type 1 and type 2 diabetes patients. TCRdb used MiXCR to reprocess the multiplex PCR reads, holding one entry per CDR3 protein. The sample yields some 250,000 distinct CDR3 sequences, around 47% seen once. Sequencing used peripheral blood mononuclear cells (PBMCs). The source is a man aged 18 to 30 with type 2 diabetes. CDR3s include the opening cysteine and the closing phenylalanine or tryptophan. The order of the fields is CDR3 protein, J gene, V gene.

cdr3_aa: CASSPGTQSTEAFF
j_call: TRBJ1-1
v_call: TRBV18

cdr3_aa: CASRKRAEAFF
j_call: TRBJ1-1
v_call: TRBV6-6

cdr3_aa: CASSQDKDRGSFSGANVLTF
j_call: TRBJ2-6
v_call: TRBV14

cdr3_aa: CASSLIGRAGGDNEQFF
j_call: TRBJ2-1
v_call: TRBV7-3

cdr3_aa: CASSMKGTSYEQYF
j_call: TRBJ2-7
v_call: TRBV19

cdr3_aa: CASSDAGGLDNEQFF
j_call: -
v_call: TRBV4-1

cdr3_aa: CSATGGGELFF
j_call: TRBJ2-2
v_call: TRBV20-1

cdr3_aa: CASSYSRDISYEQYF
j_call: TRBJ2-7
v_call: TRBV6-5

cdr3_aa: CASSLYSTGYTF
j_call: TRBJ1-2
v_call: TRBV7-9

cdr3_aa: CAAATHRYEQYF
j_call: TRBJ2-7
v_call: TRBV6-6

cdr3_aa: CASSHRGEGGVPSYNEQFF
j_call: TRBJ2-1
v_call: TRBV6-6

cdr3_aa: CATSSPTGNTEAFF
j_call: TRBJ1-1
v_call: TRBV15

cdr3_aa: CASSDPSGTLYEQYF
j_call: TRBJ2-7
v_call: TRBV2

cdr3_aa: CASSLGTGRNTEAFF
j_call: TRBJ1-1
v_call: TRBV27

cdr3_aa: CASSPPGGGAVKTQYF
j_call: TRBJ2-5
v_call: TRBV6-6

cdr3_aa: CASSTTPGRLGTEAFF
j_call: TRBJ1-1
v_call: TRBV7-2

cdr3_aa: CASSYYQTGYEQYF
j_call: TRBJ2-7
v_call: TRBV27

cdr3_aa: CASSVTGTSYYNEQFF
j_call: TRBJ2-1
v_call: TRBV9

cdr3_aa: CASSLARPNTEVFF
j_call: TRBJ1-1
v_call: TRBV5-1

cdr3_aa: CSARAIGSGRHRSYEQYF
j_call: TRBJ2-7
v_call: TRBV20-1

cdr3_aa: CASSLLGGADTQYF
j_call: TRBJ2-3
v_call: TRBV19

cdr3_aa: CASSSGLAGGFSYNEQFF
j_call: TRBJ2-1
v_call: TRBV28

cdr3_aa: CAWSKRHDDEQFF
j_call: TRBJ2-1
v_call: TRBV30

cdr3_aa: CASSPGQAFF
j_call: TRBJ1-1
v_call: TRBV6-6

cdr3_aa: CASIVGRSTDTQYF
j_call: TRBJ2-3
v_call: TRBV6-1

cdr3_aa: CASSLGPGGYTF
j_call: TRBJ1-2
v_call: TRBV7-8

cdr3_aa: CASSLTGGSNTEAFF
j_call: TRBJ1-1
v_call: TRBV7-3

cdr3_aa: CASRSTGTKSRFEQYF
j_call: TRBJ2-7
v_call: TRBV7-9

cdr3_aa: CAISGSRDSYEQYF
j_call: TRBJ2-7
v_call: TRBV10-3

cdr3_aa: CATSEGETQYF
j_call: TRBJ2-5
v_call: TRBV2

cdr3_aa: CASKRSGGVNQPQHF
j_call: TRBJ1-5
v_call: TRBV12-3/TRBV12-4

cdr3_aa: CATSRGIVGRAFTYEQYF
j_call: TRBJ2-7
v_call: TRBV15

cdr3_aa: CASREGYGTEAFF
j_call: TRBJ1-1
v_call: TRBV10-1

cdr3_aa: CASSRSGVNEQFF
j_call: TRBJ2-1
v_call: TRBV19

cdr3_aa: CASSSRTGTNNSPLHF
j_call: TRBJ1-6
v_call: TRBV28

cdr3_aa: CANRRGQPQHF
j_call: TRBJ1-5
v_call: TRBV7-3

cdr3_aa: CAWSLTGTDTQYF
j_call: TRBJ2-3
v_call: TRBV30

cdr3_aa: CASSYNSGANVLTF
j_call: TRBJ2-6
v_call: TRBV7-3